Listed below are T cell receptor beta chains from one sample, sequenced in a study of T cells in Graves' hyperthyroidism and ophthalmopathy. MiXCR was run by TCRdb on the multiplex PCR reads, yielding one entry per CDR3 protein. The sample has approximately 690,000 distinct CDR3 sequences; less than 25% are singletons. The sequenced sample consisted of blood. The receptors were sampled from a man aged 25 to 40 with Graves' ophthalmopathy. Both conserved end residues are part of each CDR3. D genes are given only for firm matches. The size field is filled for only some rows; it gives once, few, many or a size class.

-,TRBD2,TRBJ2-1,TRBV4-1,CASSHEGLAGVSNEQFF,TGCGCCAGCAGCCACGAGGGACTAGCGGGAGTTTCGAATGAGCAGTTCTTC
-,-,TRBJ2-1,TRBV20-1,CSARDHLSSYNEQFF,TGCAGTGCTAGAGATCACCTTAGCTCCTACAATGAGCAGTTCTTC
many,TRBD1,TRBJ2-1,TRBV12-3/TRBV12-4,CASSQTGDEQFF,TGTGCCAGCAGTCAGACAGGGGATGAGCAGTTCTTC
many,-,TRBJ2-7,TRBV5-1,CASSPRDTSYEQYF,TGTGCCAGCTCACCACGGGACACCTCCTACGAGCAGTACTTC
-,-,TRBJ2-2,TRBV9,CASGAAGELFF,TGTGCCAGCGGCGCCGCCGGGGAGCTGTTTTTT
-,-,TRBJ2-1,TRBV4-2,CASSQDLVSYNEQFF,TGTGCCAGCAGCCAAGATTTAGTGTCCTACAATGAGCAGTTCTTC
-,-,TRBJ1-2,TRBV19,CASIGDDGYTF,TGTGCCAGTATAGGTGACGATGGCTACACCTTC
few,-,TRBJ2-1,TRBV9,CASSVSQRVDNEQFF,TGTGCCAGCAGCGTATCCCAACGGGTAGACAATGAGCAGTTCTTC
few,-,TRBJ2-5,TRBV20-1,CSARDIRKETQYF,TGCAGTGCCCGGGACATCAGAAAAGAGACCCAGTACTTC
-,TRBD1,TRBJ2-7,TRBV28,CASRLGGGQFSYEQYF,TGTGCCAGCAGATTAGGGGGCGGCCAATTCTCCTACGAGCAGTACTTC
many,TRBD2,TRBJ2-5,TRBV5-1,CASSIASGPQETQYF,TGCGCCAGCAGCATAGCTAGCGGCCCTCAAGAGACCCAGTACTTC
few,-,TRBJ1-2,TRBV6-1,CASRPYTDSYGYTF,TGTGCCAGCAGACCTTATACGGACAGCTATGGCTACACCTTC
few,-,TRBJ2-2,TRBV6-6,CASSYSGTNTGELFF,TGTGCCAGCAGTTACTCCGGGACAAACACCGGGGAGCTGTTTTTT
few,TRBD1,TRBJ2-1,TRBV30,CAWNSRDRVGSEQFF,TGTGCCTGGAATTCCAGAGACAGGGTTGGCTCCGAGCAGTTCTTC
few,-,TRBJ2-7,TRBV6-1,CASGDTYYEQYF,TGTGCCAGCGGGGACACATACTACGAGCAGTACTTC
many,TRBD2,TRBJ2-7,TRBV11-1,CASSLATGTSGAYEQYF,TGTGCCAGCAGCTTAGCTACCGGGACTAGCGGAGCCTACGAGCAGTACTTC
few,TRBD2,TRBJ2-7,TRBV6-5,CASSYLTVGGYEQYF,TGTGCCAGCAGTTACCTTACTGTGGGGGGGTACGAGCAGTACTTC
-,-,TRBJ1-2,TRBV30,CAWSQGLNYGYTF,TGTGCCTGGAGTCAGGGGCTCAACTATGGCTACACCTTC
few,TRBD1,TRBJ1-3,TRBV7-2,CASSLKWTGVSGNTIYF,TGTGCCAGCAGCCTTAAGTGGACAGGGGTGTCTGGAAACACCATATATTTT
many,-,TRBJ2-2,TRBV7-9,CASSRRANTGELFF,TGTGCCAGCAGCCGAAGGGCCAACACCGGGGAGCTGTTTTTT
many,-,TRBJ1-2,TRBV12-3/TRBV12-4,CASSLAEGGYTF,TGTGCCAGCAGTTTAGCGGAAGGTGGCTACACCTTC
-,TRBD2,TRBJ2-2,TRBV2,CATGGGASFGELFF,TGTGCTACGGGGGGAGGGGCCTCGTTCGGGGAGCTGTTTTTT